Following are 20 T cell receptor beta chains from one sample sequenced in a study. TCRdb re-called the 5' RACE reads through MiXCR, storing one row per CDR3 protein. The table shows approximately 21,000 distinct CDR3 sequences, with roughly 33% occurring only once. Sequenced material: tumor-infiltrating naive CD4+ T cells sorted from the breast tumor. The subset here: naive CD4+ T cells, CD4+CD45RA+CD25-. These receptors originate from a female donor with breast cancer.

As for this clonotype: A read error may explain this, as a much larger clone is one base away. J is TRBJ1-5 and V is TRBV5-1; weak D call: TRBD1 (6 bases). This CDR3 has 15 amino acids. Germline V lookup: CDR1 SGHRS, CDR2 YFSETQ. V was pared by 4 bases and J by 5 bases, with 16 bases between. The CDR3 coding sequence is TGCGCCAGCAGCCTCTCAGGGGCCAGAGATCAGCCCCAGCATTTT. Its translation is CASSLSGARDQPQHF.

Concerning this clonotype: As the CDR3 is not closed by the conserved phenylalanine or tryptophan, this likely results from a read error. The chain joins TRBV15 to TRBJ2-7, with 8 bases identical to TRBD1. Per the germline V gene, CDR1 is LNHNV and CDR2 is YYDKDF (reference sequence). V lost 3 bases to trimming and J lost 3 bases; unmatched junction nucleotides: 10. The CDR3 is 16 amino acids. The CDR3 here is CATSRRDRGVLYEQYS. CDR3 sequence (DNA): TGTGCCACCAGCAGGAGAGACAGGGGCGTGCTCTACGAGCAGTACTCC.

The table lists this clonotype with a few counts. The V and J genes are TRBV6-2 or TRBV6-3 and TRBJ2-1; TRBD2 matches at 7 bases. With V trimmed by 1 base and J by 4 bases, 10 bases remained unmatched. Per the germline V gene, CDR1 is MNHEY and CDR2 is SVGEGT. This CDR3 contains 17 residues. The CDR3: CASSYFPLGDYYNEQFF. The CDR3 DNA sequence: TGTGCCAGCAGTTACTTCCCTTTGGGGGACTATTACAATGAGCAGTTCTTC.

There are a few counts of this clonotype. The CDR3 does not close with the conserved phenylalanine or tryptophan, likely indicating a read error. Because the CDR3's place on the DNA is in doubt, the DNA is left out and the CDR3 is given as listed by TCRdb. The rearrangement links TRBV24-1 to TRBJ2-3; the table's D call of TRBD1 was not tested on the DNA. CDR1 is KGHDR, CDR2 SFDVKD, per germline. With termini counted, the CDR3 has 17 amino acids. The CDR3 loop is CATSDYGVGTGSDTQYL.

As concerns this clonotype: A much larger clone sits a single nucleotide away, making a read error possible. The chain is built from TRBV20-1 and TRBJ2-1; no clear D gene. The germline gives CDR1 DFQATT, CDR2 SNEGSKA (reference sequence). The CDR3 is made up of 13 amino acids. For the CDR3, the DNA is TGCAGTGCTAGTCCCTCAAGCCCCAATGAGCAGCTCTTC. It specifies CSASPSSPNEQLF.

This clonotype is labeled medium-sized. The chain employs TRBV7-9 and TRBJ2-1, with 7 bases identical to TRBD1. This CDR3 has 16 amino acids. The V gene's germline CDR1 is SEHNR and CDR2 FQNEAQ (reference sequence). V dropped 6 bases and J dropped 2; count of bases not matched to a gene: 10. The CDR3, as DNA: TGTGCCAGCAGTTTCAGACGACAGGGTACCTACAATGAGCAGTTCTTC. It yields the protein CASSFRRQGTYNEQFF.

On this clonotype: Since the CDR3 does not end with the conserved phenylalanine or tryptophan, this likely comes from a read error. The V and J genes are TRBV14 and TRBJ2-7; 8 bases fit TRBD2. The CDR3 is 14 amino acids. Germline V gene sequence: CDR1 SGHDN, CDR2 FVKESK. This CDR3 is CAGSQRLAHYEQYL. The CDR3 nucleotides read TGTGCCGGCAGCCAACGACTAGCGCACTACGAGCAGTACCTC.

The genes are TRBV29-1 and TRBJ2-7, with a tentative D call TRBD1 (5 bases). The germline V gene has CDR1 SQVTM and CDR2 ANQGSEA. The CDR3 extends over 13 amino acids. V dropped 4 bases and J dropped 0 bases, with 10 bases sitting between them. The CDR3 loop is CSVGRDSSYEQYF. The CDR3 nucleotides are TGCAGCGTTGGCCGCGACAGCTCCTACGAGCAGTACTTC.

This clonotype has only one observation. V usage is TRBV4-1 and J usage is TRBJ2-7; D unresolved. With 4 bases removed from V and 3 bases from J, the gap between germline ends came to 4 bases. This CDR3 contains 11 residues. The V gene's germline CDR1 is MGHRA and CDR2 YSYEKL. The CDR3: CASSRDYEQYF. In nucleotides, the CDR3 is TGCGCCAGCAGCCGGGACTACGAGCAGTACTTC.

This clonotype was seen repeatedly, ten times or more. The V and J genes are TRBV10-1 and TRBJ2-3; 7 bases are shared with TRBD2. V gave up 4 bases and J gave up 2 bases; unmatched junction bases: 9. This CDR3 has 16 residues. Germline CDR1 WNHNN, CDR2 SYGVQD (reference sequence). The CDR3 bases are TGCGCCAGCAGTGGAGAGGAGGGAGGGACCACAGATACGCAGTATTTT. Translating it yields CASSGEEGGTTDTQYF.

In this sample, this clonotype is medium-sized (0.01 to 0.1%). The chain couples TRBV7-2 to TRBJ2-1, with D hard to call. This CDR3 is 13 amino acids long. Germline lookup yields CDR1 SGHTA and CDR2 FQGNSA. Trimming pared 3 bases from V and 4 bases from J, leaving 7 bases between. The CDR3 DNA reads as TGTGCCAGCAGCTTCTTTCGGTACAATGAGCAGTTCTTC. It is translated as CASSFFRYNEQFF.

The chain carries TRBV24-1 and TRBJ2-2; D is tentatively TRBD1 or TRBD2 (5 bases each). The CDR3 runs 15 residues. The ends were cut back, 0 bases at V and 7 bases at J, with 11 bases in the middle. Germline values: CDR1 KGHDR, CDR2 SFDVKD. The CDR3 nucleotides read TGTGCCACCAGTGATTTGGAGGGGTATGGCGGGGAGCTGTTTTTT. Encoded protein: CATSDLEGYGGELFF.

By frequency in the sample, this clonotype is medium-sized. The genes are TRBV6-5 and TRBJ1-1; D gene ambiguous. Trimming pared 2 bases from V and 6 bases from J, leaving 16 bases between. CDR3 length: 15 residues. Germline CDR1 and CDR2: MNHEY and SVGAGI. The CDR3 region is CASSYLSGPGAEAFF. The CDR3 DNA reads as TGTGCCAGCAGTTACCTGTCCGGGCCCGGCGCTGAAGCTTTCTTT.

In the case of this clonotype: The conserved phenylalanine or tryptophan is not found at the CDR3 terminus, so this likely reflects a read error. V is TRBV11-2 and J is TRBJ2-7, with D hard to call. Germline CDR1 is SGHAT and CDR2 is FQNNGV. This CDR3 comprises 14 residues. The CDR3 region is CASSSGPQPYGQYL. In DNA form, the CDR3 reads TGTGCCAGCAGCTCCGGCCCCCAACCCTACGGGCAGTACCTC.

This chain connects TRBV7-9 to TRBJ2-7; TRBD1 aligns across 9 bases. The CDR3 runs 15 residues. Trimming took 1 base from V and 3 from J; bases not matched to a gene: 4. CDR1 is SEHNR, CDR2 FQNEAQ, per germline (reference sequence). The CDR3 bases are TGTGCCAGCAGCTTAGGGGGACAGGGCGACTACGAGCAGTACTTC. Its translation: CASSLGGQGDYEQYF.

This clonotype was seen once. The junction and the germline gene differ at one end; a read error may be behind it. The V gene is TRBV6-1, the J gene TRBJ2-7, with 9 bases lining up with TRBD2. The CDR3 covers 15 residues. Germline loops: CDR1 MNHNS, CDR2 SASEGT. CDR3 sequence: CASSSIAGEGSVSLF. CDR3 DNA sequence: TGTGCCAGCAGTTCCATAGCGGGGGAAGGCAGCGTGTCACTCTTC.

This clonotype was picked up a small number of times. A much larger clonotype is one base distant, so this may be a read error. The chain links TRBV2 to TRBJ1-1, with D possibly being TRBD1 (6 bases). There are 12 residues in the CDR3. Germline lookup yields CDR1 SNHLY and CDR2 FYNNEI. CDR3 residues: CAVGDTGTEAFF. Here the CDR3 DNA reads TGTGCAGTCGGGGACACAGGCACTGAAGCTTTCTTT.

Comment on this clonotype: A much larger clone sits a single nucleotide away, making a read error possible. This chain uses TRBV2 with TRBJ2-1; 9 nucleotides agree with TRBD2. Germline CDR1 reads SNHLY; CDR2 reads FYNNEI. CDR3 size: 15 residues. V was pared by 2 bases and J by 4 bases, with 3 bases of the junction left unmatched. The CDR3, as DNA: TGTGCCAGCAGTGAACTAGCGGGACTTTACAATGAGCAGTTCTTC. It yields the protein CASSELAGLYNEQFF.

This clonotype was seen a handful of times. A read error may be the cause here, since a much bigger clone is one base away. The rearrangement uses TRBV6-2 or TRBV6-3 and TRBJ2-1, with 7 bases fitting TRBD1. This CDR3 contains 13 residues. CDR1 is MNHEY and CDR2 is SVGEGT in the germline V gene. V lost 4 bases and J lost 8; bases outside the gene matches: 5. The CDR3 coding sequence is TGTGCCAGCAGTTCGGACAGGTACGATGAGCAGTTCTTC. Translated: CASSSDRYDEQFF.

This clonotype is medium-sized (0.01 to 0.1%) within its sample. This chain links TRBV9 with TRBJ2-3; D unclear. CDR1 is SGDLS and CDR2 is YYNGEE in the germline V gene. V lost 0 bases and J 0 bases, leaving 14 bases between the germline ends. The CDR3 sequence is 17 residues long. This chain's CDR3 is CASSVGLLSRSTDTQYF. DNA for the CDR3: TGTGCCAGCAGCGTAGGTTTGCTGAGTAGAAGCACAGATACGCAGTATTTT.